Presented here are 32 T cell receptor beta chains from one specimen sequenced in a study of T-cell memory formation after mild COVID-19. One entry per CDR3 protein, called by TCRdb with MiXCR from the 5' RACE reads. The sample lists 250,000 to 300,000 distinct CDR3 sequences, around 8% occurring once. The specimen sequenced was PBMCs or a T cell subset sorted from them (not recorded which). The receptors stem from a man between 18 and 35 years old who had mild COVID-19 (a few samples of this study predate the infection). Cell type and time point are not known.

There are many counts of this clonotype. V and J are TRBV5-4 and TRBJ2-6; possibly TRBD1 for D (5 bases). There are 14 residues in the CDR3. Germline values: CDR1 SGHNT, CDR2 YYREEE (reference sequence). V gave up 4 bases and J gave up 10 bases, with 15 bases separating them. The CDR3 nucleotides read TGTGCCAGCAGCCTGGAGACAGTAGGGAACGTCCTGACTTTC. This translates into CASSLETVGNVLTF. Full variable domain (missing parts from reference TRBV5-4 and TRBJ2-6): ETGVTQSPTHLIKTRGQQVTLRCSSQSGHNTVSWYQQALGQGPQFIFQYYREEENGRGNFPPRFSGLQFPNYSSELNVNALELDDSALYLCASSLETVGNVLTFGAGSRLTVL.

The rearrangement joins TRBV5-4 to TRBJ2-3; D could derive from TRBD1 or TRBD2 (5 bases each). The V gene lost 4 bases and the J gene lost 3 bases, with 12 bases spanning the gap. This CDR3 comprises 14 residues. Germline V lookup: CDR1 SGHNT, CDR2 YYREEE (reference sequence). The CDR3 loop reads CASSGVGTTDTQYF. Here the CDR3 DNA reads TGTGCCAGCAGCGGGGTGGGGACGACAGATACGCAGTATTTT.

This clonotype occurred a few times. The chain couples TRBV2 to TRBJ2-1; D not certain. This CDR3 comprises 14 residues. Germline-derived CDR1 and CDR2 are SNHLY and FYNNEI. V lost 4 bases and J 0 bases, leaving 7 bases between the germline ends. The CDR3 loop reads CASSADSSYNEQFF. CDR3 coding DNA: TGTGCCAGCAGTGCCGACTCCTCCTACAATGAGCAGTTCTTC.

This clonotype appeared a few times. The V call is TRBV4-3, the J call TRBJ1-4, with TRBD1 as a possible D gene (5 bases). Germline V gives CDR1 LGHNA, CDR2 YSLEER. V shed 1 base and J shed 0 bases, with 6 bases lying between them. The CDR3 spans 15 residues. DNA of the CDR3: TGCGCCAGCAGCCAAGCGACAGCAACTAATGAAAAACTGTTTTTT. This codes for CASSQATATNEKLFF.

Ten or more counts support this clonotype. The chain combines TRBV20-1 with TRBJ2-5, with D possibly being TRBD2 (7 bases). This CDR3 is 15 amino acids long. Germline V CDR1 and CDR2: DFQATT, SNEGSKA (reference sequence). V lost 7 bases, J lost 5 bases, and 23 bases lay in between. The CDR3 protein is CSVSRRGPPHETQYF. The CDR3 DNA reads TGCAGTGTCTCCCGGCGGGGGCCTCCTCATGAGACCCAGTACTTC.

This chain links TRBV12-3 or TRBV12-4 with TRBJ2-1; D not certain. V was shortened by 8 bases and J by 15 bases, with 14 bases between the two germline ends. This CDR3 is built from 10 residues. The CDR3 protein is CASGPSSWFF. The CDR3 region has the DNA TGTGCCAGCGGCCCATCTAGTTGGTTCTTC.

There are a few counts of this clonotype. This rearrangement joins TRBV5-1 to TRBJ1-1; maybe TRBD1 (5 bases). This CDR3 has 14 amino acids. The germline gives CDR1 SGHRS, CDR2 YFSETQ. The V end was cut by 0 bases, the J end by 6 bases, with 12 bases between. The CDR3 DNA reads as TGCGCCAGCAGCTTGGAGGTAGCCAGGGCTGAAGCTTTCTTT. It encodes CASSLEVARAEAFF.

This clonotype was observed a handful of times. This chain connects TRBV7-3 to TRBJ2-5; possible D gene TRBD2, 6 bases. Trimming shortened V by 5 bases and J by 5 bases, and 12 bases separated the two germline ends. Per germline, CDR1 SGHTA and CDR2 FQGTGA. The CDR3 has 13 amino acids. CDR3: CASSLLAGETQYF. CDR3 nucleotide sequence: TGTGCCAGCAGCCTACTAGCTGGCGAGACCCAGTACTTC. The variable domain in full, completed from reference TRBV7-3 and TRBJ2-5, reads GAGVSQTPSNKVTEKGKYVELRCDPISGHTALYWYRQSLGQGPEFLIYFQGTGAADDSGLPNDRFFAVRPEGSVSTLKIQRTERGDSAVYLCASSLLAGETQYFGPGTRLLVL.

V and J are TRBV5-4 and TRBJ2-5, with 7 bases identical to TRBD1. Germline-derived CDR1 and CDR2 are SGHNT and YYREEE (reference sequence). V was clipped by 4 bases and J by 3 bases; unmatched bases: 6. This CDR3 has 14 residues. The CDR3, as DNA: TGTGCCAGCAGCCCCGGGACAGTCGAAGAGACCCAGTACTTC. It translates to CASSPGTVEETQYF. The variable domain in full, with the rest retrieved from reference TRBV5-4 and TRBJ2-5, is ETGVTQSPTHLIKTRGQQVTLRCSSQSGHNTVSWYQQALGQGPQFIFQYYREEENGRGNFPPRFSGLQFPNYSSELNVNALELDDSALYLCASSPGTVEETQYFGPGTRLLVL.

DNA of the CDR3: TGCGCCAGCAGCTCGACAGGGGGGCACTATGGCTACACCTTC. Translating gives CASSSTGGHYGYTF. The gene calls are TRBV5-1 and TRBJ1-2; 9 bases agree with TRBD1. The junction had 3 bases not matched to a gene; V was cut back by 3 bases and J by 3 bases. The CDR3 totals 14 residues. CDR1 and CDR2 (germline): SGHRS, YFSETQ. The full variable domain, rest sourced from reference TRBV5-1 and TRBJ1-2, is KAGVTQTPRYLIKTRGQQVTLSCSPISGHRSVSWYQQTPGQGLQFLFEYFSETQRNKGNFPGRFSGRQFSNSRSEMNVSTLELGDSALYLCASSSTGGHYGYTFGSGTRLTVV.

This clonotype turned up a few times. The V call is TRBV20-1, the J call TRBJ2-3, with TRBD2 identical over 9 bases. CDR1 and CDR2 (germline): DFQATT, SNEGSKA (reference sequence). V trimming: 2 bases; J trimming: 1 base; junction bases outside the gene matches: 7. CDR3 size: 16 residues. The CDR3 sequence: CSARSGWTSGTDTQYF. Written as DNA, the CDR3 is TGCAGTGCTAGAAGTGGGTGGACTAGCGGCACAGATACGCAGTATTTT.

The chain has TRBV6-5 and TRBJ2-2; D remains ambiguous. This CDR3 is built from 14 residues. Germline V gene data show CDR1 as MNHEY and CDR2 as SVGAGI. The V end was cut by 7 bases, the J end by 7 bases, with 16 bases between. The CDR3 sequence: CASKGFSGYGELFF. CDR3 bases: TGTGCCAGCAAAGGTTTTTCGGGTTACGGGGAGCTGTTTTTT.

The chain couples TRBV5-1 to TRBJ1-5; 10 nucleotides line up with TRBD1. The V and J ends lost 1 base and 7 bases, in that order; junction bases with no gene match: 11. CDR3 length equals 17 residues. Germline V gene lookup returns CDR1 SGHRS and CDR2 YFSETQ. The CDR3 nucleotides read TGCGCCAGCAGCTTGACCCCCGGGACAGGGGCGCAGCAGCCCCAGCATTTT. It yields the protein CASSLTPGTGAQQPQHF.

This clonotype appeared a few times. The CDR3 region has the DNA TGTGCCAGCAGTGACGCCAGGGGGCCGTCCGGGGAGCTGTTTTTT. This codes for CASSDARGPSGELFF. The V call is TRBV2, the J call TRBJ2-2; 8 bases fit TRBD1. The CDR3 consists of 15 residues. Germline V gives CDR1 SNHLY, CDR2 FYNNEI. V gave up 3 bases and J gave up 6 bases; unmatched junction bases: 6.

This clonotype was observed a handful of times. V is TRBV6-5 and J is TRBJ1-1; D remains unclear. This CDR3 region has 14 residues. Trimming took off 0 bases at V and 1 base at J, with 6 bases between the two ends. In germline, CDR1 is MNHEY, CDR2 SVGAGI. The CDR3 nucleotides are TGTGCCAGCAGTTACTCAGTAGGGAACACTGAAGCTTTCTTT. The encoded protein is CASSYSVGNTEAFF.

The rearrangement joins TRBV18 to TRBJ1-4; TRBD1 is a possible D gene (6 bases). V was shortened by 2 bases and J by 6 bases, with 13 bases between the two germline ends. The CDR3 loop spans 15 amino acids. Germline loops: CDR1 KGHSH, CDR2 LQKENI. The chain's CDR3 is CASSPFSGADEKLFF. CDR3 DNA: TGTGCCAGCTCACCATTTTCAGGGGCGGATGAAAAACTGTTTTTT.

The chain carries TRBV4-3 and TRBJ1-2; 8 nucleotides align to TRBD1. Germline values: CDR1 LGHNA, CDR2 YSLEER. Trimming took 0 bases from V and 6 from J; bases not matched to a gene: 12. The CDR3 totals 17 residues. The CDR3 bases are TGCGCCAGCAGCCAAGATAGGACAGGGCTACCCGGGGATGGCTACACCTTC. This codes for CASSQDRTGLPGDGYTF.

This clonotype showed up many times. The J gene is TRBJ1-2, the V gene TRBV20-1; D is ambiguous. This CDR3 spans 13 amino acids. The V gene's germline CDR1 is DFQATT and CDR2 SNEGSKA (reference sequence). The germline V and J ends were trimmed by 3 bases and 4 bases, with 12 bases remaining between them. The CDR3 DNA reads as TGCAGTGCTAGCCCGCTAAACGTCTATGGCTACACCTTC. Residues: CSASPLNVYGYTF.

This clonotype was detected ten times or more. J is TRBJ2-3 and V is TRBV20-1; the D gene could be TRBD1 or TRBD2 (5 bases each). The CDR3 is 14 residues long. The V end was cut by 4 bases, the J end by 4 bases, with 15 bases between. CDR1 and CDR2 from the germline V gene are DFQATT and SNEGSKA (reference sequence). In nucleotides, the CDR3 is TGCAGTGCTAAAGGGACCCCAAGGGCAGATACGCAGTATTTT. As protein: CSAKGTPRADTQYF.

This chain uses TRBV20-1 with TRBJ1-3; no firm D call. Trimming removed 7 bases from V and 4 bases from J, with 11 bases in between. This CDR3 has 12 residues. Per germline, CDR1 DFQATT and CDR2 SNEGSKA (reference sequence). The CDR3 region is CSVRLAGNTIYF. The CDR3 DNA reads as TGCAGTGTGCGGCTGGCGGGAAACACCATATATTTT.

As concerns this clonotype: A read error may produce the germline difference seen at one junction end. The genes are TRBV13 and TRBJ2-7; 8 bases fit TRBD1. The CDR3 is 13 residues long. Per germline, CDR1 PRHDT and CDR2 FYEKMQ (reference sequence). The CDR3 protein is CASSLAGDRWTVF. As DNA, the CDR3 is TGTGCCAGCAGCTTAGCCGGGGACAGGTGGACCGTGTTC.

This clonotype was seen only a few times. The chain has TRBV5-1 and TRBJ2-1; D not certain. CDR1 SGHRS and CDR2 YFSETQ come from the germline V gene. The V end lost 6 bases, the J end lost 10 bases, and 23 bases lay between the germline ends. The length of the CDR3 is 15 residues. The CDR3, as DNA: TGCGCCAGCACCTCCCTCCGGTCGGGCATTTGGGAGCAGTTCTTC. It codes for CASTSLRSGIWEQFF.

The chain joins TRBV6-2 or TRBV6-3 to TRBJ2-3; D call uncertain. Per germline, CDR1 MNHEY and CDR2 SVGEGT. The CDR3 length is 14 residues. The germline V and J ends were trimmed by 6 bases and 6 bases, with 16 bases remaining between them. CDR3 bases: TGTGCCAGCAGCCCGAACTTTGCACCTGATACGCAGTATTTT. It translates to CASSPNFAPDTQYF.

This clonotype occurred a few times. One junction end does not reproduce the germline sequence, and a read error may be involved. The V and J genes are TRBV7-7 and TRBJ2-3, with 10 bases identical to TRBD1. The length of the CDR3 is 13 residues. Looked up from germline, CDR1 is SSHAT and CDR2 is FNYEAQ (reference sequence). The CDR3 DNA reads as TGTGCTAGCAGCCCCCGGGACAGGGGTACGCAGTATTTT. Translated, it gives CASSPRDRGTQYF.

This clonotype was seen ten or more times. The chain employs TRBV4-2 and TRBJ2-5; D remains ambiguous. The CDR3 is 15 amino acids. The germline CDR1 and CDR2 sequences are LGHNA and YNFKEQ. V dropped 0 bases and J dropped 6 bases, with 14 bases sitting between them. The CDR3 coding sequence is TGTGCCAGCAGCCAAGATAGGGCCCGCGAGCAGACCCAGTACTTC. Its translation: CASSQDRAREQTQYF.

Only a few counts were recorded for this clonotype. V gene TRBV7-9 combines with J gene TRBJ2-3, with D perhaps TRBD2 (6 bases). CDR1 is SEHNR and CDR2 is FQNEAQ in the germline V gene (reference sequence). The CDR3 runs 15 residues. Deletions cut 2 bases from V and 3 bases from J, with 12 bases between. The CDR3 DNA sequence: TGTGCCAGCAGCTTAAGGAGGGGCCCTACAGATACGCAGTATTTT. Its translation is CASSLRRGPTDTQYF. Combining the CDR3 with reference TRBV7-9 and TRBJ2-3 gives the whole variable domain DTGVSQNPRHKITKRGQNVTFRCDPISEHNRLYWYRQTLGQGPEFLTYFQNEAQLEKSRLLSDRFSAERPKGSFSTLEIQRTEQGDSAMYLCASSLRRGPTDTQYFGPGTRLTVL.

This chain uses TRBV5-6 with TRBJ2-1; D possibly uses TRBD1 or TRBD2 (6 bases each). The CDR3 is 18 residues long. Germline lookup yields CDR1 SGHDT and CDR2 YYEEEE. V was pared by 6 bases and J by 2 bases, with 24 bases between. The CDR3 protein is CASTVFFRGQLTYNEQFF. Written as DNA, the CDR3 is TGTGCCAGCACCGTATTTTTTCGGGGGCAGCTCACCTACAATGAGCAGTTCTTC.

This clonotype was counted many times. The V call is TRBV5-1, the J call TRBJ2-1; 11 bases match TRBD1. V trimming: 2 bases; J trimming: 6 bases; junction bases outside the gene matches: 1. This CDR3 comprises 14 residues. Germline V gene lookup returns CDR1 SGHRS and CDR2 YFSETQ. The CDR3 nucleotides read TGCGCCAGCAGCTTTGGGACAGGGGGCAATGAGCAGTTCTTC. Its translation is CASSFGTGGNEQFF.

The genes are TRBV9 and TRBJ2-2; D could derive from TRBD1 or TRBD2 (5 bases each). Trimming removed 1 base at V and 6 bases at J, with 10 bases between. The CDR3 consists of 14 residues. Looked up from germline, CDR1 is SGDLS and CDR2 is YYNGEE. The CDR3 DNA reads TGTGCCAGCAGCGTAAATCGGGGCGCCGGGGAGCTGTTTTTT. Its translation is CASSVNRGAGELFF.

This clonotype was detected many times. This chain joins TRBV4-2 and TRBJ2-5, with TRBD2 matching 11 bases. The CDR3 contains 17 residues. The V gene end was trimmed by 3 bases and the J gene end by 1 base; junction bases not matched to a gene: 7. The germline V gene has CDR1 LGHNA and CDR2 YNFKEQ. The CDR3 protein is CASSQYLAGGIQETQYF. The CDR3 nucleotides read TGTGCCAGCAGCCAGTATCTAGCGGGGGGAATCCAAGAGACCCAGTACTTC.

The V gene is TRBV29-1, the J gene TRBJ2-7; TRBD2 might be the D (5 bases). This CDR3 contains 13 residues. The V gene's germline CDR1 is SQVTM and CDR2 ANQGSEA. Trimming removed 4 bases from V and 3 bases from J, with 13 bases in between. The CDR3 bases are TGCAGCGTTGGACGGGGATGGGGCTACGAGCAGTACTTC. Its protein product is CSVGRGWGYEQYF.

This clonotype has only a few counts. Here the CDR3 reads CASSRESGGAGEQFF. The CDR3 DNA reads TGCGCCAGCAGCCGTGAGAGCGGGGGGGCCGGGGAGCAGTTCTTC. The chain couples TRBV4-3 to TRBJ2-1; 10 nucleotides line up with TRBD2. The CDR3 totals 15 residues. Unmatched junction bases numbered 10, after V lost 4 bases and J lost 10 bases. Germline values: CDR1 LGHNA, CDR2 YSLEER.